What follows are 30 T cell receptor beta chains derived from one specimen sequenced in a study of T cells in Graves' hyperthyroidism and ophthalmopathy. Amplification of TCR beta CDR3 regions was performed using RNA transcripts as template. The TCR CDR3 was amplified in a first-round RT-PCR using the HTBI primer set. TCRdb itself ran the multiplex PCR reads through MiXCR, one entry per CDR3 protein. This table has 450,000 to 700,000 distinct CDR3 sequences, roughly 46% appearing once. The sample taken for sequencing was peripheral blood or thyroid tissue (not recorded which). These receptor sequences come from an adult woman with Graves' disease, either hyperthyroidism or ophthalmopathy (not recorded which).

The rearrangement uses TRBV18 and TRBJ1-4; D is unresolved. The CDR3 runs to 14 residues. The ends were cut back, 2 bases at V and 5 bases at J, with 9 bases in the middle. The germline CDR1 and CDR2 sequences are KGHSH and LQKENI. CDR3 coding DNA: TGTGCCAGCTCACCAGGGATACGGAATGAAAAACTGTTTTTT. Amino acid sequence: CASSPGIRNEKLFF.

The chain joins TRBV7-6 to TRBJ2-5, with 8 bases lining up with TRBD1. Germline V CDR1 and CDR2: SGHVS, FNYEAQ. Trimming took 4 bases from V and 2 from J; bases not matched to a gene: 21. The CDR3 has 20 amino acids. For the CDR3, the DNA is TGTGCCAGCAGCTCCGCCCCCGCTTCGAGATACAGGGGGTTTCAAGAGACCCAGTACTTC. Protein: CASSSAPASRYRGFQETQYF.

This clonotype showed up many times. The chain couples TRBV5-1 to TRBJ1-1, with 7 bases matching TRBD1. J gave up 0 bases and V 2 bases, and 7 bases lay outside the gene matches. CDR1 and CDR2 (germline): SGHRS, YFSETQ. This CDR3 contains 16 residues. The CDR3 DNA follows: TGCGCCAGCAGCTTAAAGGTGGGGACAGTGAACACTGAAGCTTTCTTT. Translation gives CASSLKVGTVNTEAFF.

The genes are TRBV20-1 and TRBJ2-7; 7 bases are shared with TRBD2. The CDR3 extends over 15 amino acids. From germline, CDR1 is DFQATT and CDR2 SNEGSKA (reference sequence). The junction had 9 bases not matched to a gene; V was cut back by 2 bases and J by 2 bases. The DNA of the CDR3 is TGCAGTGCTAGAAACTCGGGAGGTAGGACCTACGAGCAGTACTTC. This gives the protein CSARNSGGRTYEQYF.

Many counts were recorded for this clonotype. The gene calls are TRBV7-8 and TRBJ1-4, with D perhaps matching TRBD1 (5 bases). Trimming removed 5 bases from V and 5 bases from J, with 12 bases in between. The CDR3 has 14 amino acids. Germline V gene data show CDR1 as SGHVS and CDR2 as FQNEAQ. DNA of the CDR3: TGTGCCAGCAGCCTCGCCCCAGGGAATGAAAAACTGTTTTTT. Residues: CASSLAPGNEKLFF.

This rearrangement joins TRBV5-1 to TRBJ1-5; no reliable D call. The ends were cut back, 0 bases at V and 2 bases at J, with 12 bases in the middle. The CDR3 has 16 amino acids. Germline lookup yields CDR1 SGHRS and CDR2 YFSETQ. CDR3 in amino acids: CASSLEGGNRNQPQHF. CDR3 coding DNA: TGCGCCAGCAGCTTGGAGGGAGGGAATCGCAATCAGCCCCAGCATTTT.

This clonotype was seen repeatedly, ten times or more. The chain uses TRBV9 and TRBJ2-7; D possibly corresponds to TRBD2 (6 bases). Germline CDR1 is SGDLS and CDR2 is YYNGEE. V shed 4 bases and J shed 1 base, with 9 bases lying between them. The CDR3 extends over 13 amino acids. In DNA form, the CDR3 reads TGTGCCAGCAGCCGGGAGAAGTCCTACGAGCAGTACTTC. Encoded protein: CASSREKSYEQYF. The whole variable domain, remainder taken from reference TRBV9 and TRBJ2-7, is DSGVTQTPKHLITATGQRVTLRCSPRSGDLSVYWYQQSLDQGLQFLIQYYNGEERAKGNILERFSAQQFPDLHSELNLSSLELGDSALYFCASSREKSYEQYFGPGTRLTVT.

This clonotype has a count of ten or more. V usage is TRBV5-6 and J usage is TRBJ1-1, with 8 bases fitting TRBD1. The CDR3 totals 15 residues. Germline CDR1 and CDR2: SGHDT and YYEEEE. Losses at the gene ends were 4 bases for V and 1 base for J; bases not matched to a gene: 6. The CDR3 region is CASSPLGTGNTEAFF. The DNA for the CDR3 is TGTGCCAGCAGCCCACTCGGGACAGGGAACACTGAAGCTTTCTTT. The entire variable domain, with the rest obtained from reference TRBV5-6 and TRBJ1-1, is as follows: DAGVTQSPTHLIKTRGQQVTLRCSPKSGHDTVSWYQQALGQGPQFIFQYYEEEERQRGNFPDRFSGHQFPNYSSELNVNALLLGDSALYLCASSPLGTGNTEAFFGQGTRLTVV.

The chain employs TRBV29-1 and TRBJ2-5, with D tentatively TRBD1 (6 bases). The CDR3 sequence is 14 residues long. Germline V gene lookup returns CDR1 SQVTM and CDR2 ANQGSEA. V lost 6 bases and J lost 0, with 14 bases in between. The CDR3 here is CSVAQDRYQETQYF. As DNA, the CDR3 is TGCAGCGTAGCACAAGACAGGTACCAAGAGACCCAGTACTTC.

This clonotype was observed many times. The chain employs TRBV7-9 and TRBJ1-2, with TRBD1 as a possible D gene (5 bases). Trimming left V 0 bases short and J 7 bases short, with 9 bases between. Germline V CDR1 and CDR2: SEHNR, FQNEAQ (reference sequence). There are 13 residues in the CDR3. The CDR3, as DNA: TGTGCCAGCAGCTTAGCTTTCGGGGGTGGCTACACCTTC. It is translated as CASSLAFGGGYTF.

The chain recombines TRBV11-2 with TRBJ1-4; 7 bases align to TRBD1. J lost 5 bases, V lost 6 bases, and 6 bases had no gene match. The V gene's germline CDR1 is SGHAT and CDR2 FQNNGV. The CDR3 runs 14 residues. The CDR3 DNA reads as TGTGCCAGCAGATCGGGACAGATGAATGAAAAACTGTTTTTT. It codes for CASRSGQMNEKLFF. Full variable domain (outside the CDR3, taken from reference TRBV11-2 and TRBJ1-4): EAGVAQSPRYKIIEKRQSVAFWCNPISGHATLYWYQQILGQGPKLLIQFQNNGVVDDSQLPKDRFSAERLKGVDSTLKIQPAKLEDSAVYLCASRSGQMNEKLFFGSGTQLSVL.

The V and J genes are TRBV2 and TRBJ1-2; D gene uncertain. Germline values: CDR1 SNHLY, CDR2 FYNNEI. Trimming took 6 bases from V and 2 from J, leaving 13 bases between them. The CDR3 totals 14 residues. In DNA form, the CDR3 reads TGTGCCAGCAGCGTAGCGGGAACCAACTATGGCTACACCTTC. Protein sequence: CASSVAGTNYGYTF.

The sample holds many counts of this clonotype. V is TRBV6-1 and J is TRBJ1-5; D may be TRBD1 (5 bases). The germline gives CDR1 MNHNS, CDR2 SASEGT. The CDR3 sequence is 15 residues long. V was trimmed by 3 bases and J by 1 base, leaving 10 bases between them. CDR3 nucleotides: TGTGCCAGCAGTGACAGGGTGGGGAGCAATCAGCCCCAGCATTTT. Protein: CASSDRVGSNQPQHF.

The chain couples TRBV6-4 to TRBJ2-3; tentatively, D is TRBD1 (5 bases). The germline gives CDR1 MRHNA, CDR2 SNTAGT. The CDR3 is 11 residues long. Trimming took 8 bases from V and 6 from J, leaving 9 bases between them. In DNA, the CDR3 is TGTGCCAGCGGGGCTGAGGATACGCAGTATTTT. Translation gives CASGAEDTQYF.

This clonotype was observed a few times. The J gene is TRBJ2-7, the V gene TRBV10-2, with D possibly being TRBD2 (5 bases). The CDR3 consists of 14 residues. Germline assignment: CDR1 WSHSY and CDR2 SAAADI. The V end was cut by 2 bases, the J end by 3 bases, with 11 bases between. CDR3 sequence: CASSEGRAYYEQYF. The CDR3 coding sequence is TGCGCCAGCAGTGAGGGGCGGGCGTACTACGAGCAGTACTTC.

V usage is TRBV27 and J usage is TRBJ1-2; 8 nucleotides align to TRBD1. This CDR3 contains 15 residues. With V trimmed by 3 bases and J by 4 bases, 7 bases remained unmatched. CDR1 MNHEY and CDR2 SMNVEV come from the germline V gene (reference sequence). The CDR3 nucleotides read TGTGCCAGCAGTTTGGGCAGGGGGCCGGGCTATGGCTACACCTTC. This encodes CASSLGRGPGYGYTF.

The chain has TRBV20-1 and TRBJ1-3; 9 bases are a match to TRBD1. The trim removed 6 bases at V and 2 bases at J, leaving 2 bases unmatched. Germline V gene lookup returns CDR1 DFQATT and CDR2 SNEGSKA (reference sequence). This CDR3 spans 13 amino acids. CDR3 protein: CSAWDRAGNTIYF. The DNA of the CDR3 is TGCAGTGCGTGGGACAGGGCTGGAAACACCATATATTTT.

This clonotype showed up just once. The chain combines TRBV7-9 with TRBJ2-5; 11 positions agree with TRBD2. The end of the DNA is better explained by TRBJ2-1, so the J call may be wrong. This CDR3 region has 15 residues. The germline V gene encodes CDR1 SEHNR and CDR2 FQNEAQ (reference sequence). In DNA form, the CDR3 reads TGTGCCAGCAGCTTTAGGACTAGCGGGTACGATGAGCAGTTCTTC. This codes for CASSFRTSGYDEQFF.

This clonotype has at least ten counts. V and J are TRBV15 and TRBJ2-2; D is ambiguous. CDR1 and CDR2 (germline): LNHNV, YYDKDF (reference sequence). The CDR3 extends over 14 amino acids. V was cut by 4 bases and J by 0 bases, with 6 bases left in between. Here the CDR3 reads CATSTSPNTGELFF. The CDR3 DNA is TGTGCCACCAGCACCAGTCCGAACACCGGGGAGCTGTTTTTT.

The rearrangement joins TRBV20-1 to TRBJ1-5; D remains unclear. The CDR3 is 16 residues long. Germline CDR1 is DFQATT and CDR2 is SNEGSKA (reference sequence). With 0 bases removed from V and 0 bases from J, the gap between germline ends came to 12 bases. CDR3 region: CSARDEELHSNQPQHF. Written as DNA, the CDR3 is TGCAGTGCTAGAGATGAAGAGTTACATAGCAATCAGCCCCAGCATTTT.

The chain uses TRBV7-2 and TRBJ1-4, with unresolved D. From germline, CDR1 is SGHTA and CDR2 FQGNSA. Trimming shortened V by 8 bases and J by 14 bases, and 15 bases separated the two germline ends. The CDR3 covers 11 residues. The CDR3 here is CASSPRVKLFF. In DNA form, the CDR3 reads TGTGCCAGCTCCCCGCGGGTAAAGCTGTTTTTT.

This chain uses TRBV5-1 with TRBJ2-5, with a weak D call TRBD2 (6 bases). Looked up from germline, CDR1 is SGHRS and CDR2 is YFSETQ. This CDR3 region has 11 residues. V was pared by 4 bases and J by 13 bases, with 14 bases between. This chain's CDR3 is CASSPLDSGYF. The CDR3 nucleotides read TGCGCCAGCAGCCCGTTAGATAGCGGGTACTTC.

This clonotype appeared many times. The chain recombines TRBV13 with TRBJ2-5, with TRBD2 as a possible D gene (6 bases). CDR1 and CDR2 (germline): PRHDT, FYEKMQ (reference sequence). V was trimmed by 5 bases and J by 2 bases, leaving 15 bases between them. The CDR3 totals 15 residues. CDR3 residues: CASSRPGTPQETQYF. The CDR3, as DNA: TGTGCCAGCAGCCGACCCGGGACTCCGCAAGAGACCCAGTACTTC.

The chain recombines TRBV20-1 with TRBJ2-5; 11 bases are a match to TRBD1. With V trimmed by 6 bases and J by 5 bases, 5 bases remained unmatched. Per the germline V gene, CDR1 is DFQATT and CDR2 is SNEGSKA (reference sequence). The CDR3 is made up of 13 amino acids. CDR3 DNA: TGCAGTGCGGGACAGGGGGTTTGGGAGACCCAGTACTTC. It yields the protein CSAGQGVWETQYF.

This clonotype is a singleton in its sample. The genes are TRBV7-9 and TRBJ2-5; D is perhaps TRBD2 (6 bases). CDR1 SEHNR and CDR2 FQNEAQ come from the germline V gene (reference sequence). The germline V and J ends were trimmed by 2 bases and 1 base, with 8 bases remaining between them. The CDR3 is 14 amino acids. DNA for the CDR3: TGTGCCAGCAGCTTACCGGGAGCCCAAGAGACCCAGTACTTC. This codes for CASSLPGAQETQYF.

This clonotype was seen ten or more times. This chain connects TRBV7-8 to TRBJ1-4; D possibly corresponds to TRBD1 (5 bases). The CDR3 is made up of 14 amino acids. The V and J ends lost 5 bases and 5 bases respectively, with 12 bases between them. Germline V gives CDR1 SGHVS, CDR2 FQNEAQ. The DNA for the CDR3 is TGTGCCAGCAGCCGCGGGGGGACGAATGAAAAACTGTTTTTT. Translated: CASSRGGTNEKLFF. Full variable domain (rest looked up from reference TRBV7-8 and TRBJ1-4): GAGVSQSPRYKVAKRGQDVALRCDPISGHVSLFWYQQALGQGPEFLTYFQNEAQLDKSGLPSDRFFAERPEGSVSTLKIQRTQQEDSAVYLCASSRGGTNEKLFFGSGTQLSVL.

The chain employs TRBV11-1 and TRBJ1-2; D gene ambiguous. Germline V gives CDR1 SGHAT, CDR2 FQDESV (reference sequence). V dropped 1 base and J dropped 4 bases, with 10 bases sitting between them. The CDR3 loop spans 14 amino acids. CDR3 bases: TGTGCCAGCAGCTTAGTACCCGTAGGCTATGGCTACACCTTC. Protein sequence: CASSLVPVGYGYTF.

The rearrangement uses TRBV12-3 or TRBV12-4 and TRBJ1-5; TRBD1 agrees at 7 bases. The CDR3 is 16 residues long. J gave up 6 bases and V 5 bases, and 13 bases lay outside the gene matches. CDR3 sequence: CASSEKPSGGGQPQHF. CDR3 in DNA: TGTGCCAGCAGTGAAAAGCCCTCAGGGGGAGGTCAGCCCCAGCATTTT.

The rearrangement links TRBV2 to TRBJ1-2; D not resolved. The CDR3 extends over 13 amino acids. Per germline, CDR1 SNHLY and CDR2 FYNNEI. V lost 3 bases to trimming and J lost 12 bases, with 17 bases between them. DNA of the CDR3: TGTGCCAGCAGTGAGGTCCGGGCTCGTGGAAACACCTTC. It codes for CASSEVRARGNTF.

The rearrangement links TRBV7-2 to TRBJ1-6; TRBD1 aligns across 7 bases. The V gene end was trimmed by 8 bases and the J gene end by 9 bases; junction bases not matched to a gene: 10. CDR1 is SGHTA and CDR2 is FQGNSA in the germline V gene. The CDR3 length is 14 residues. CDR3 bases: TGTGCCAGCTCACAACAGGGGTTTCGTTCACCCCTCCACTTT. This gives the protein CASSQQGFRSPLHF.